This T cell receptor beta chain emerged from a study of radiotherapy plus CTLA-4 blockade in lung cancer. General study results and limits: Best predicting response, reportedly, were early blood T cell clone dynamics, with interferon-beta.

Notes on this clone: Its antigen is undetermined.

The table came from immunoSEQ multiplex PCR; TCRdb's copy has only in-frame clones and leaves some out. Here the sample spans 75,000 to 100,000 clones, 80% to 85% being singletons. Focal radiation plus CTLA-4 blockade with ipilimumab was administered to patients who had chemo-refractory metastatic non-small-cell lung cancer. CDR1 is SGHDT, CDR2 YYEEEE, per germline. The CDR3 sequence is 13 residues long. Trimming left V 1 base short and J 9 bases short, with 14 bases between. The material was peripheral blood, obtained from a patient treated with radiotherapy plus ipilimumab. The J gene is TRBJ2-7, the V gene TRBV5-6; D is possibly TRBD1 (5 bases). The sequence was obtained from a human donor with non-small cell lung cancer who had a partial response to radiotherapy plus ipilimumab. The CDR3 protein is CASSLLRGSPQYF. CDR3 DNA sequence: TGTGCCAGCAGCTTGCTTAGGGGATCGCCGCAGTACTTC.